Shown below are 21 T cell receptor beta chains from a single sample sequenced in a study of OX40 agonist ivuxolimab in advanced cancers. Using immunoSEQ multiplex PCR, the repertoire was profiled, and TCRdb retains in-frame clones only, with some absent. The sample shows about 32,000 clones, roughly nine tenths of them seen only once. Sequenced here: CD4+ or CD8+ T cells sorted from blood, sampled in a trial of the OX40 agonist ivuxolimab. The receptors come from an adult with an advanced solid tumor such as melanoma, head and neck, liver or kidney cancer.

The rearrangement uses TRBV28 and TRBJ1-4; D is undetermined. Per the germline V gene, CDR1 is MDHEN and CDR2 is SYDVKM. The CDR3 has 15 amino acids. V shed 3 bases and J shed 10 bases, with 18 bases lying between them. The CDR3 spells CASSFGLTTPGKLFF. CDR3 in DNA: TGTGCCAGCAGTTTTGGGCTCACGACGCCGGGAAAACTGTTTTTT.

This rearrangement joins TRBV6-5 to TRBJ2-5; 9 positions match TRBD1. CDR3 length equals 15 residues. After removal of 5 bases from V and 5 bases from J, the junction contained 9 bases not matched to a gene. Germline CDR1 and CDR2: MNHEY and SVGAGI. This chain's CDR3 is CASSSYRGRGETQYF. CDR3 bases: TGTGCCAGCAGTAGCTACAGGGGGCGTGGGGAGACCCAGTACTTC.

The chain couples TRBV28 to TRBJ2-1; perhaps TRBD1 as D (5 bases). The V end was cut by 4 bases, the J end by 8 bases, with 9 bases between. The CDR3 totals 12 residues. Germline values: CDR1 MDHEN, CDR2 SYDVKM. CDR3 DNA sequence: TGTGCCAGCAGTTCCATAGGGGATGAGCAGTTCTTC. Translation gives CASSSIGDEQFF.

The chain links TRBV9 to TRBJ1-3; 10 nucleotides agree with TRBD1. The CDR3 has 14 amino acids. Trimming took 3 bases from V and 6 from J; bases not matched to a gene: 3. Germline V lookup: CDR1 SGDLS, CDR2 YYNGEE. CDR3 coding DNA: TGTGCCAGCAGCGGTGGACAGGGGGAAAACACCATATATTTT. Amino acid sequence: CASSGGQGENTIYF.

The chain has TRBV5-1 and TRBJ2-3; D unclear. V lost 3 bases, J lost 4 bases, and 6 bases lay in between. CDR1 is SGHRS and CDR2 is YFSETQ in the germline V gene. The CDR3 runs 12 residues. The CDR3 sequence: CASSSESDTQYF. The CDR3 bases are TGCGCCAGCAGCTCTGAGTCAGATACGCAGTATTTT.

The V gene is TRBV7-6, the J gene TRBJ2-1; 14 bases are shared with TRBD2. With V trimmed by 3 bases and J by 2 bases, 6 bases remained unmatched. Germline V CDR1 and CDR2: SGHVS, FNYEAQ. The CDR3 has 18 residues. CDR3 DNA sequence: TGTGCCAGCAGCTTCCCCGGGACTAGCGGGAGTGCCTACAATGAGCAGTTCTTC. As protein: CASSFPGTSGSAYNEQFF. Combining the CDR3 with reference TRBV7-6 and TRBJ2-1 gives the whole variable domain GAGVSQSPRYKVTKRGQDVALRCDPISGHVSLYWYRQALGQGPEFLTYFNYEAQQDKSGLPNDRFSAERPEGSISTLTIQRTEQRDSAMYRCASSFPGTSGSAYNEQFFGPGTRLTVL.

CDR3 region: CASSFFSSTEQYF. The CDR3 DNA follows: TGTGCCAGCAGCTTCTTTAGCTCCACCGAGCAGTACTTC. V usage is TRBV11-2 and J usage is TRBJ2-7, with unresolved D. V was clipped by 3 bases and J by 6 bases, with 12 bases between them. Germline V gene sequence: CDR1 SGHAT, CDR2 FQNNGV. This CDR3 contains 13 residues.

This sequence joins TRBV19 and TRBJ1-2; TRBD1 agrees at 7 bases. This CDR3 contains 15 residues. The germline V gene has CDR1 LNHDA and CDR2 SQIVND (reference sequence). V trimming: 4 bases; J trimming: 5 bases; junction bases outside the gene matches: 10. The CDR3 sequence: CASSKPRTGEYGYTF. The CDR3 DNA is TGTGCCAGTAGTAAACCCCGGACAGGCGAATATGGCTACACCTTC.

This sequence joins TRBV19 and TRBJ1-5, with TRBD1 matching over 7 bases. Trimming cost V 6 bases and J 3 bases; bases outside gene matches: 8. The V gene's germline CDR1 is LNHDA and CDR2 SQIVND (reference sequence). The CDR3 runs to 15 residues. The CDR3, as DNA: TGTGCCAGTAGCCTCACAGGGGCTCCCAATCAGCCCCAGCATTTT. Encoded protein: CASSLTGAPNQPQHF.

This clone was counted a single time. The CDR3 reads CASSPGLAGVEQYF. The CDR3 region has the DNA TGTGCCAGCAGCCCTGGACTAGCGGGAGTCGAGCAGTACTTC. J is TRBJ2-7 and V is TRBV25-1, with 13 bases aligning to TRBD2. CDR3 length: 14 amino acids. V was pared by 6 bases and J by 6 bases, with 5 bases of the junction left unmatched. The germline CDR1 and CDR2 sequences are MGHDK and SYGVNS.

This clone was seen more than once but under ten times. The chain has TRBV21-1 and TRBJ1-1; TRBD1 is taken as the D call from the table, unchecked against the DNA. TRBV21-1 is a pseudogene segment. CDR3 length: 14 residues. The CDR3 DNA reads TGTGCCAGCAGCAAATCGACAGGGATGGCTGAAGCTTTCTTT. It translates to CASSKSTGMAEAFF.

This sequence joins TRBV5-1 and TRBJ2-7; TRBD1 is a possible D gene (5 bases). Trimming took off 2 bases at V and 4 bases at J, with 10 bases between the two ends. CDR3 size: 13 residues. Germline V gene lookup returns CDR1 SGHRS and CDR2 YFSETQ. The CDR3 sequence is CASSFRGGYEQYF. DNA of the CDR3: TGCGCCAGCAGCTTTAGGGGTGGATACGAGCAGTACTTC.

The V call is TRBV4-1, the J call TRBJ2-1, with 8 bases that match TRBD2. The junction had 9 bases not matched to a gene; V was cut back by 0 bases and J by 8 bases. CDR3 length: 16 amino acids. Germline V CDR1 and CDR2: MGHRA, YSYEKL. CDR3 coding DNA: TGCGCCAGCAGCCAAGATTTGGCGGGAGGCGGCGATGAGCAGTTCTTC. This translates into CASSQDLAGGGDEQFF.

This clone has just one count. The chain uses TRBV4-2 and TRBJ1-2, with D perhaps TRBD1 (6 bases). Trimming pared 4 bases from V and 2 bases from J, leaving 8 bases between. From germline, CDR1 is LGHNA and CDR2 YNFKEQ. The CDR3 is 13 residues long. The DNA for the CDR3 is TGTGCCAGCAGCCCAGGACAGAACTATGGCTACACCTTC. Its translation: CASSPGQNYGYTF.

This clone was seen just once. The V gene is TRBV9, the J gene TRBJ2-7, with D possibly matching TRBD1 (6 bases). Trimming shortened V by 4 bases and J by 6 bases, and 17 bases separated the two germline ends. The CDR3 totals 14 residues. Germline V gene lookup returns CDR1 SGDLS and CDR2 YYNGEE. The CDR3 region is CASSLHQGSGEQYF. The CDR3 DNA follows: TGTGCCAGCAGCCTCCATCAGGGGTCGGGCGAGCAGTACTTC.

J is TRBJ1-1 and V is TRBV7-3; TRBD1 is a possible D gene (5 bases). Trimming removed 3 bases from V and 1 base from J, with 6 bases in between. CDR1 and CDR2 (germline): SGHTA, FQGTGA. CDR3 length equals 13 residues. The CDR3 DNA sequence: TGTGCCAGCAGCTTTACAGGGAACACTGAAGCTTTCTTT. Protein product: CASSFTGNTEAFF.

The chain links TRBV30 to TRBJ1-2; D is ambiguous. Per germline, CDR1 GTSNPN and CDR2 SVGIG (reference sequence). V lost 4 bases and J 1 base, leaving 4 bases between the germline ends. The CDR3 extends over 11 amino acids. As DNA, the CDR3 is TGTGCCTGGATGAGTAACTATGGCTACACCTTC. This translates into CAWMSNYGYTF.

As for this clone: The junction does not match germline at one end; this may be a read error. This rearrangement joins TRBV7-7 to TRBJ2-5, with 7 nucleotides matching TRBD1. This CDR3 contains 13 residues. Germline CDR1 SSHAT, CDR2 FNYEAQ (reference sequence). The CDR3: CASSSDRDETQYF. Written as DNA, the CDR3 is TGTGCTAGCAGCTCCGACAGGGATGAGACCCAGTACTTC. The variable domain in full, with the rest retrieved from reference TRBV7-7 and TRBJ2-5, is GAGVSQSPRYKVTKRGQDVTLRCDPISSHATLYWYQQALGQGPEFLTYFNYEAQPDKSGLPSDRFSAERPEGSISTLTIQRTEQRDSAMYRCASSSDRDETQYFGPGTRLLVL.

CDR3 in amino acids: CASSLVDTGELFF. CDR3 DNA sequence: TGTGCCAGCAGCTTAGTGGACACCGGGGAGCTGTTTTTT. The chain employs TRBV7-9 and TRBJ2-2, with D uncertain. CDR1 and CDR2 from the germline V gene are SEHNR and FQNEAQ (reference sequence). The CDR3 is 13 amino acids. Trimming removed 1 base from V and 3 bases from J, with 3 bases in between.

This clone was counted only a few times. The chain combines TRBV30 with TRBJ1-1; D not resolved. Between the trimmed V and J ends, which lost 0 bases and 11 bases, there was a span of 16 bases. The CDR3 consists of 13 residues. Germline CDR1 and CDR2: GTSNPN and SVGIG (reference sequence). In DNA, the CDR3 is TGTGCCTGGAGTGTAGGCTCTGTCAGCGGGGCTTTCTTT. Translated: CAWSVGSVSGAFF.

The V call is TRBV28, the J call TRBJ2-7, with D maybe TRBD1 (5 bases). Trimming pared 3 bases from V and 2 bases from J, leaving 8 bases between. The V gene's germline CDR1 is MDHEN and CDR2 SYDVKM. The CDR3 runs to 13 residues. DNA for the CDR3: TGTGCCAGCAGTTTCGGCAGGGCCTACGAGCAGTACTTC. Translated: CASSFGRAYEQYF.